The clone carrying this T cell receptor (beta chain) was seen a handful of times. Its antigen remains unidentified. This sample stems from a study of T-cell reconstitution after alpha-beta-depleted transplantation in children. Study-wide points: Newly generated T cells supplied most T-cell counts and diversity one year post-transplant. Certain patients had high TCRbeta diversity at day 60, and it came from recipient T cells and thymic progenitors that survived. About two months after transplant, alpha-beta T cells reportedly came from several hundred expanded graft clones.

The CDR3 is made up of 13 amino acids. Deletions cut 5 bases from V and 1 base from J, with 8 bases between. Germline V gene sequence: CDR1 SGHTA, CDR2 FQGNSA. Researchers prepared the TCRbeta library using unique molecular identifiers, the study reports. One entry per CDR3 protein, called by TCRdb with MiXCR from the PCR reads. Found here are 100,000 to 130,000 distinct CDR3 sequences, 5% to 8% of them singletons; the top ten hold around 23%. The V call is TRBV7-2, the J call TRBJ2-5, with D hard to call. Source: PBMCs, mostly from graft donor cells, taken 360 days after TCRalphabeta/CD19-depleted stem cell transplant. This TCR derives from a male patient aged 2-9 years who had a stem cell transplant for acute lymphoblastic leukemia, so the T cells may come from the graft donor. CDR3 region: CASSLSPQETQYF. The DNA for the CDR3 is TGTGCCAGCAGCCTCTCCCCCCAAGAGACCCAGTACTTC. The full variable domain, rest sourced from reference TRBV7-2 and TRBJ2-5, is GAGVSQSPSNKVTEKGKDVELRCDPISGHTALYWYRQSLGQGLEFLIYFQGNSAPDKSGLPSDRFSAERTGGSVSTLTIQRTQQEDSAVYLCASSLSPQETQYFGPGTRLLVL.